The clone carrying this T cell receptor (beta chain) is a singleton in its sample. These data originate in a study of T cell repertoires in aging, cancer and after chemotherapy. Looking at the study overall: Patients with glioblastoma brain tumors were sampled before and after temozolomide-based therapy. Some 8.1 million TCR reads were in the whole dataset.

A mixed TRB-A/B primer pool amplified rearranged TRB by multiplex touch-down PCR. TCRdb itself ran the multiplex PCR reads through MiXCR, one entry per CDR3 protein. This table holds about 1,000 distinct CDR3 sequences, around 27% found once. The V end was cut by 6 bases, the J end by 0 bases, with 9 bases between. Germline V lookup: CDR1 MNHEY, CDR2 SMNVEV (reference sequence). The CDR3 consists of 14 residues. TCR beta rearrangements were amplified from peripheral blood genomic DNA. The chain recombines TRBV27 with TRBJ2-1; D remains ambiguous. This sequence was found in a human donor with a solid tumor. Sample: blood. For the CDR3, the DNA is TGTGCCAGCAGAGTTAGGGCCTCCTACAATGAGCAGTTCTTC. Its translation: CASRVRASYNEQFF.